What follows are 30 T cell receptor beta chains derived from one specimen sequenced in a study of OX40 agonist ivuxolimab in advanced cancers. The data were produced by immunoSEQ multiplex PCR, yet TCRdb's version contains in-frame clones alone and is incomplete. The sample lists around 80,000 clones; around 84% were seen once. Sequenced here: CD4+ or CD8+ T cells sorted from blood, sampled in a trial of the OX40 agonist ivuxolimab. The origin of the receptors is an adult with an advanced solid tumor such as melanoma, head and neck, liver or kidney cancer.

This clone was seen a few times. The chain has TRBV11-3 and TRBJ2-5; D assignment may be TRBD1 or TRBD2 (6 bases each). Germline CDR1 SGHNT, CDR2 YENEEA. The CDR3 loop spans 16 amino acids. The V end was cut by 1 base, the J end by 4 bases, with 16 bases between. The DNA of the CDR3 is TGTGCCAGCAGCTTAGGTACAGGGAGGAAGCTAGAGACCCAGTACTTC. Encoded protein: CASSLGTGRKLETQYF.

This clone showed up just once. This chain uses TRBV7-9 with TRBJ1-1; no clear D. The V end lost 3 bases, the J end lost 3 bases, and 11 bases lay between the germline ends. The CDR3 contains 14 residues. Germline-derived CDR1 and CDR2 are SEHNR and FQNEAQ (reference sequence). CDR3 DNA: TGTGCCAGCAGCTTCTCCGCGGGGTACACTGAAGCTTTCTTT. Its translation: CASSFSAGYTEAFF.

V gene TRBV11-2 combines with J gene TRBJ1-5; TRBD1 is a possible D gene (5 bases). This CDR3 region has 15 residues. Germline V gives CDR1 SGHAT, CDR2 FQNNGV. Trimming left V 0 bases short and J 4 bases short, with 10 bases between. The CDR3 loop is CASSLEWGLNQPQHF. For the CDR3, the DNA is TGTGCCAGCAGCTTAGAGTGGGGCCTGAATCAGCCCCAGCATTTT. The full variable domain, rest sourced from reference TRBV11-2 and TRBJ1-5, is EAGVAQSPRYKIIEKRQSVAFWCNPISGHATLYWYQQILGQGPKLLIQFQNNGVVDDSQLPKDRFSAERLKGVDSTLKIQPAKLEDSAVYLCASSLEWGLNQPQHFGDGTRLSIL.

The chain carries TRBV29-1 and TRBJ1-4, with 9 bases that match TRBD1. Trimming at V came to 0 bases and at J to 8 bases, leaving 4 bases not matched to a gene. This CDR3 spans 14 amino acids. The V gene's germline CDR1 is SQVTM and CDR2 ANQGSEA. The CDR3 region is CSVEEWTGEEKLFF. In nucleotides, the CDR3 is TGCAGCGTTGAAGAATGGACAGGGGAGGAAAAACTGTTTTTT.

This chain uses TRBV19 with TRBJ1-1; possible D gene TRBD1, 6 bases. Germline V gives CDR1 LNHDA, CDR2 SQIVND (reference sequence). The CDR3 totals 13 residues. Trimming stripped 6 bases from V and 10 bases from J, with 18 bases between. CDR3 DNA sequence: TGTGCCAGTAGCCAAAACAGGGATTCCGCAGCTTTCTTT. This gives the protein CASSQNRDSAAFF. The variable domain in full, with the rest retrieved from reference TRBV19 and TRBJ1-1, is DGGITQSPKYLFRKEGQNVTLSCEQNLNHDAMYWYRQDPGQGLRLIYYSQIVNDFQKGDIAEGYSVSREKKESFPLTVTSAQKNPTAFYLCASSQNRDSAAFFGQGTRLTVV.

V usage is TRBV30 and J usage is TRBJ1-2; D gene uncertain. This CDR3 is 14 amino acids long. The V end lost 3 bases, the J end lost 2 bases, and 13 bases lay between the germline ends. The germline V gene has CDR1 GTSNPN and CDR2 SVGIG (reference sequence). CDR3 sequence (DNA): TGTGCCTGGAGACCAACTGTGCGGAACTATGGCTACACCTTC. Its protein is CAWRPTVRNYGYTF.

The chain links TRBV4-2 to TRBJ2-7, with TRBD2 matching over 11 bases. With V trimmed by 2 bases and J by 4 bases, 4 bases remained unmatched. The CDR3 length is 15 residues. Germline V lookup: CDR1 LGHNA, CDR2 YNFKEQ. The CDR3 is CASSQTGLAGYEQYF. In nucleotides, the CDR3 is TGTGCCAGCAGCCAAACCGGACTAGCGGGTTACGAGCAGTACTTC.

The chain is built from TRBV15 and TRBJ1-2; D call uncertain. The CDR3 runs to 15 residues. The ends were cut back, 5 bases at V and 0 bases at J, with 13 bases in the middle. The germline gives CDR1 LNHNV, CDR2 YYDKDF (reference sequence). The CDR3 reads CATSASDVTNYGYTF. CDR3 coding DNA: TGTGCCACCAGCGCCTCAGACGTAACTAACTATGGCTACACCTTC.

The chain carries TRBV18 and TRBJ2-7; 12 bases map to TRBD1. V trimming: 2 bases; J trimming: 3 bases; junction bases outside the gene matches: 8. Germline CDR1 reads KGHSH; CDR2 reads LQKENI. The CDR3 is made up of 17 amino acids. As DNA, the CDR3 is TGTGCCAGCTCACCAATGCCCGGGACAGGGGGCGGCTACGAGCAGTACTTC. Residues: CASSPMPGTGGGYEQYF.

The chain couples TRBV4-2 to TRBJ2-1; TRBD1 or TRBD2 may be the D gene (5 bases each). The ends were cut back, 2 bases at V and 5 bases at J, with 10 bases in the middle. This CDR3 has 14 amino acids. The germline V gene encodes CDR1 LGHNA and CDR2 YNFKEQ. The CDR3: CASSQPQGDNEQFF. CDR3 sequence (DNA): TGTGCCAGCAGCCAACCGCAGGGAGACAATGAGCAGTTCTTC.

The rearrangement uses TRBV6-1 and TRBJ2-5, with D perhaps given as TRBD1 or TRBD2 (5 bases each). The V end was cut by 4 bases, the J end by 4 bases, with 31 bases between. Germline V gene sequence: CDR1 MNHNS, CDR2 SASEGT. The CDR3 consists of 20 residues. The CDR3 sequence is CASSGPRGLRTFRSGETQYF. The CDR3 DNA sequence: TGTGCCAGCAGTGGGCCGAGGGGTCTGAGAACTTTTCGCTCCGGAGAGACCCAGTACTTC.

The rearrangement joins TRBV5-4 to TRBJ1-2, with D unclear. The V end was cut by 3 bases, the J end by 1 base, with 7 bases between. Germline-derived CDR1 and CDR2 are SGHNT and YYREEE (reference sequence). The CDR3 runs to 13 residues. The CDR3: CASSSADNYGYTF. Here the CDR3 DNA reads TGTGCCAGCAGCTCGGCGGATAACTATGGCTACACCTTC.

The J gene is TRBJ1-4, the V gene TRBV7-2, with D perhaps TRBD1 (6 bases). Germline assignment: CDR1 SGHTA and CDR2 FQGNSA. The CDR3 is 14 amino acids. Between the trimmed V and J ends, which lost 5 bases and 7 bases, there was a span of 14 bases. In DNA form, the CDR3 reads TGTGCCAGCAGCCCGCCGGGGGCGCGTGAAAAACTGTTTTTT. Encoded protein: CASSPPGAREKLFF.

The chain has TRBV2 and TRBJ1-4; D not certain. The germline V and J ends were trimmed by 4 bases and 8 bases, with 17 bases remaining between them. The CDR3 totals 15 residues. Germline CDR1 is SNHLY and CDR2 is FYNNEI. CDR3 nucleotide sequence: TGTGCCAGCAGTGCCATCAGCGGGGTGGGAGAAAAACTGTTTTTT. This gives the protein CASSAISGVGEKLFF.

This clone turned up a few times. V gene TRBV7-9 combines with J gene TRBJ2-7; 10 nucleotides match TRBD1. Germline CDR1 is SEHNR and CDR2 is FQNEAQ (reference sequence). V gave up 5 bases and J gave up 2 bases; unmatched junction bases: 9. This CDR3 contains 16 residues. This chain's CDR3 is CASSHNLGQGTYEQYF. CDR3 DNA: TGTGCCAGCAGCCACAATCTGGGACAGGGGACCTACGAGCAGTACTTC.

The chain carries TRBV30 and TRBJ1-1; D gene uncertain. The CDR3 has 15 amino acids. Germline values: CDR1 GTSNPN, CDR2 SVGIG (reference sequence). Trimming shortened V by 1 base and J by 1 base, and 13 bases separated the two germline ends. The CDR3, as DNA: TGTGCCTGGAGTGGGCTGGGTGCGGGGAACACTGAAGCTTTCTTT. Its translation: CAWSGLGAGNTEAFF.

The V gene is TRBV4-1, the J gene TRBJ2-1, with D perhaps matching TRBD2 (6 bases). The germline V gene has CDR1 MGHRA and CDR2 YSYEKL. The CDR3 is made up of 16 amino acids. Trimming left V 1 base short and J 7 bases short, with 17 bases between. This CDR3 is CASSQGPGLGGNEQFF. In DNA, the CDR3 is TGCGCCAGCAGCCAAGGGCCAGGGCTTGGAGGGAATGAGCAGTTCTTC.

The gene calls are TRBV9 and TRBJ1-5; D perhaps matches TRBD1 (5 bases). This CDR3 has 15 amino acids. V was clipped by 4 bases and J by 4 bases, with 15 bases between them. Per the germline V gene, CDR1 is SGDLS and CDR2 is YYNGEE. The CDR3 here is CASSKTGFSNQPQHF. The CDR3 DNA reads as TGTGCCAGCAGCAAAACAGGTTTCAGTAATCAGCCCCAGCATTTT.

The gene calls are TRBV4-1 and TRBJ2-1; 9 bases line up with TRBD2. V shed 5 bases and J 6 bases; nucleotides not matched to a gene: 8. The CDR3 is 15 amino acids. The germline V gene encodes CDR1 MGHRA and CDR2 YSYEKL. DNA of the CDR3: TGCGCCAGCAGCAGGTTAGCGGGAGAAGGCAATGAGCAGTTCTTC. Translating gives CASSRLAGEGNEQFF.

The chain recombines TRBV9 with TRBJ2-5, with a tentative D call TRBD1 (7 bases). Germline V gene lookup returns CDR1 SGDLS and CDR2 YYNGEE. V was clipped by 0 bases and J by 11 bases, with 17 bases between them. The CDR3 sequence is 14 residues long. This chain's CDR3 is CASSVDSRGVGQYF. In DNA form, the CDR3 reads TGTGCCAGCAGCGTAGACTCCAGGGGGGTCGGGCAGTACTTC. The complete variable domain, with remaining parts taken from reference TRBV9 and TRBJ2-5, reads DSGVTQTPKHLITATGQRVTLRCSPRSGDLSVYWYQQSLDQGLQFLIQYYNGEERAKGNILERFSAQQFPDLHSELNLSSLELGDSALYFCASSVDSRGVGQYFGPGTRLLVL.

In nucleotides, the CDR3 is TGTGCCAGCAGCTTAGCGTACACAGATACGCAGTATTTT. Protein: CASSLAYTDTQYF. The chain carries TRBV7-3 and TRBJ2-3, with D uncertain. CDR3 length equals 13 residues. The V end was cut by 2 bases, the J end by 2 bases, with 5 bases between. Germline V gene sequence: CDR1 SGHTA, CDR2 FQGTGA.

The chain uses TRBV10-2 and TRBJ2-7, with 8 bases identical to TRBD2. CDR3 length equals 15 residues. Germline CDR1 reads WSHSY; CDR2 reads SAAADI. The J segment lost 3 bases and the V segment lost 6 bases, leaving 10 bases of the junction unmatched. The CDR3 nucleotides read TGCGCCAGCAGGTGGAGCGGGGGAACCCTCTACGAGCAGTACTTC. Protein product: CASRWSGGTLYEQYF.

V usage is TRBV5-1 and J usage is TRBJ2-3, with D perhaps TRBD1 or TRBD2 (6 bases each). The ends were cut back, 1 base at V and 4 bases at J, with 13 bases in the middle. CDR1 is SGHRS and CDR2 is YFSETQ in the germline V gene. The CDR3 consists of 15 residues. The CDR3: CASSLTPGAADTQYF. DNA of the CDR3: TGCGCCAGCAGCTTGACGCCGGGGGCAGCAGATACGCAGTATTTT.

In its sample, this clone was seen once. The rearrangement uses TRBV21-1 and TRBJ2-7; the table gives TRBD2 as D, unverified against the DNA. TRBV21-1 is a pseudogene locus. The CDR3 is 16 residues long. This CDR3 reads CASSKDGEGRPYEQYF. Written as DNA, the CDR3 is TGTGCCAGCAGCAAAGACGGGGAGGGGAGGCCGTACGAGCAGTACTTC.

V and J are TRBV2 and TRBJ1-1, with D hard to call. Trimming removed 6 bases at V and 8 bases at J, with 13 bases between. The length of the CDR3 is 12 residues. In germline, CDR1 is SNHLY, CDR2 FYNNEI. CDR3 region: CASSARTGEAFF. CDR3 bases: TGTGCCAGCAGCGCCAGGACCGGGGAAGCTTTCTTT.

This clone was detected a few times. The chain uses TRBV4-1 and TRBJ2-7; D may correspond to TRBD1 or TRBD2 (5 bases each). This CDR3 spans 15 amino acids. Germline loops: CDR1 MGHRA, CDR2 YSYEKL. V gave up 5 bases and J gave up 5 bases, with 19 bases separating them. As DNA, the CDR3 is TGCGCCAGCAGCTCACAGGAACACGGGGCGAACGAGCAGTACTTC. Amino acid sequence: CASSSQEHGANEQYF.

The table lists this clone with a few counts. CDR3 region: CASSMGGNTEAFF. The CDR3, as DNA: TGTGCCAGTAGTATGGGGGGCAACACTGAAGCTTTCTTT. The chain carries TRBV19 and TRBJ1-1; D is possibly TRBD1 (6 bases). Trimming took 3 bases from V and 2 from J, leaving 7 bases between them. The CDR3 contains 13 residues. The germline V gene has CDR1 LNHDA and CDR2 SQIVND (reference sequence).

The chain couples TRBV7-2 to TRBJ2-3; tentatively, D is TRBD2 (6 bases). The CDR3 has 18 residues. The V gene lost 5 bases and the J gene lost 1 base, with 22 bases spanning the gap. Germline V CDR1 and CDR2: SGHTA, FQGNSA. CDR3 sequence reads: CASSPWTPGEFGTDTQYF. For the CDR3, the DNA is TGTGCCAGCAGCCCGTGGACCCCGGGAGAATTTGGCACAGATACGCAGTATTTT. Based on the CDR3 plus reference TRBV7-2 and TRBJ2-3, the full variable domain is GAGVSQSPSNKVTEKGKDVELRCDPISGHTALYWYRQSLGQGLEFLIYFQGNSAPDKSGLPSDRFSAERTGGSVSTLTIQRTQQEDSAVYLCASSPWTPGEFGTDTQYFGPGTRLTVL.

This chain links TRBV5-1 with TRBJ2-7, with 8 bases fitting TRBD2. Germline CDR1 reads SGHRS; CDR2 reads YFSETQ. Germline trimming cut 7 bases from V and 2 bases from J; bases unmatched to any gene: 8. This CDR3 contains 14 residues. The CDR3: CASAPLAGTYEQYF. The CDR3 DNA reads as TGCGCCAGCGCTCCCCTAGCGGGTACCTACGAGCAGTACTTC. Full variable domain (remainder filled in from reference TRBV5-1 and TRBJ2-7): KAGVTQTPRYLIKTRGQQVTLSCSPISGHRSVSWYQQTPGQGLQFLFEYFSETQRNKGNFPGRFSGRQFSNSRSEMNVSTLELGDSALYLCASAPLAGTYEQYFGPGTRLTVT.

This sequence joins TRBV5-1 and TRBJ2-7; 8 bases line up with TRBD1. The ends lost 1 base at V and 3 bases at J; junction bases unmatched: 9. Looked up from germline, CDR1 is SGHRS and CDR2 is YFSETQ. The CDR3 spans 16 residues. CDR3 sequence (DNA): TGCGCCAGCAGCTTGTGGGGACAGGATGGTTACTACGAGCAGTACTTC. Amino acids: CASSLWGQDGYYEQYF.